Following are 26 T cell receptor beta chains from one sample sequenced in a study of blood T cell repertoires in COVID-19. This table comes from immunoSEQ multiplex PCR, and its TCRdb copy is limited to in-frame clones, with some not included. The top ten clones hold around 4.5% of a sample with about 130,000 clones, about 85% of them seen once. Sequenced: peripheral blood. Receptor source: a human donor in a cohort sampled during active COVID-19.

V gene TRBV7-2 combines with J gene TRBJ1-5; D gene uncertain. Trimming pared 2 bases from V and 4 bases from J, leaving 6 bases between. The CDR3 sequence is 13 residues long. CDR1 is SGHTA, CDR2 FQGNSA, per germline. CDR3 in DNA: TGTGCCAGCAGCTTATGGGAGAATCAGCCCCAGCATTTT. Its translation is CASSLWENQPQHF.

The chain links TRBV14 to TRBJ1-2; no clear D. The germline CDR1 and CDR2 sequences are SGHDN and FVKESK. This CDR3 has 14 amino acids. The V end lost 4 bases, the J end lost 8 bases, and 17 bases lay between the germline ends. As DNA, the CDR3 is TGTGCCAGCAGCCTTTACGATAGGGCGGGAGGCTACACCTTC. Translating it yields CASSLYDRAGGYTF.

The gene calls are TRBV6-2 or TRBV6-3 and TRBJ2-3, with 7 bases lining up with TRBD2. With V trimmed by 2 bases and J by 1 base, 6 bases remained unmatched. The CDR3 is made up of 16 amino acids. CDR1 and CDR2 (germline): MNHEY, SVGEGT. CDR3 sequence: CASSYGASGGTDTQYF. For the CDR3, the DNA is TGTGCCAGCAGTTACGGGGCTAGCGGAGGCACAGATACGCAGTATTTT.

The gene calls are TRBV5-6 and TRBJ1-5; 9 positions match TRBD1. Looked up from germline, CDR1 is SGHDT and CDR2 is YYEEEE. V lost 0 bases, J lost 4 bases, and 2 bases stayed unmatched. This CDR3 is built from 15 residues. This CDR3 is CASSLAGTGNQPQHF. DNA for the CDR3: TGTGCCAGCAGCTTGGCAGGGACAGGGAATCAGCCCCAGCATTTT.

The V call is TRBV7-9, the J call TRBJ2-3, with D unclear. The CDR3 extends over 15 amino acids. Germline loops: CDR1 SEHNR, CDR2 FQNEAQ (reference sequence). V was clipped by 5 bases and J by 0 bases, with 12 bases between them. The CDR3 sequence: CASSPDLTSTDTQYF. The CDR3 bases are TGTGCCAGCAGCCCTGACTTAACTAGCACAGATACGCAGTATTTT.

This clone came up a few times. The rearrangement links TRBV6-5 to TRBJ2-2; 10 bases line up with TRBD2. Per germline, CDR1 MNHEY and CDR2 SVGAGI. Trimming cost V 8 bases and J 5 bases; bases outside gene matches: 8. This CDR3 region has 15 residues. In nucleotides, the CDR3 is TGTGCCAGCTCTAAAGCGGGAGGGAATACCGGGGAGCTGTTTTTT. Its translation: CASSKAGGNTGELFF.

CDR3: CASSLGVFQFF. As DNA, the CDR3 is TGTGCCAGCAGCTTAGGAGTTTTTCAATTCTTC. This chain uses TRBV11-3 with TRBJ2-1; D remains unclear. The ends were cut back, 1 base at V and 16 bases at J, with 11 bases in the middle. The CDR3 is 11 amino acids. CDR1 SGHNT and CDR2 YENEEA come from the germline V gene.

CDR3 nucleotide sequence: TGTGCCAGCAGCCTCACTAGTTTAATAGAGACCCAGTACTTC. Residues: CASSLTSLIETQYF. This rearrangement joins TRBV5-6 to TRBJ2-5, with D maybe TRBD2 (5 bases). V gave up 4 bases and J gave up 4 bases, with 14 bases separating them. The CDR3 spans 14 residues. CDR1 SGHDT and CDR2 YYEEEE come from the germline V gene.

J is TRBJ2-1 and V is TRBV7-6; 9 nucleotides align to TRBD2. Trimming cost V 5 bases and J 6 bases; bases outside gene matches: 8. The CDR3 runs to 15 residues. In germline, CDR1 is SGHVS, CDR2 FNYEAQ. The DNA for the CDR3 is TGTGCCAGCAGCCTTGGCGCGGGGGGGAGCAATGAGCAGTTCTTC. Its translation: CASSLGAGGSNEQFF. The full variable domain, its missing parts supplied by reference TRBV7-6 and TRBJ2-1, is GAGVSQSPRYKVTKRGQDVALRCDPISGHVSLYWYRQALGQGPEFLTYFNYEAQQDKSGLPNDRFSAERPEGSISTLTIQRTEQRDSAMYRCASSLGAGGSNEQFFGPGTRLTVL.

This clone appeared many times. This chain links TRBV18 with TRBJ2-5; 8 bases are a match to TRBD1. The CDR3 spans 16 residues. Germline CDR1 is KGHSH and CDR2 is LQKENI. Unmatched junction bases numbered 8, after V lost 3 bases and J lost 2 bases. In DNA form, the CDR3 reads TGTGCCAGCTCACCTTCAACAGGGGGTTGGCAAGAGACCCAGTACTTC. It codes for CASSPSTGGWQETQYF.

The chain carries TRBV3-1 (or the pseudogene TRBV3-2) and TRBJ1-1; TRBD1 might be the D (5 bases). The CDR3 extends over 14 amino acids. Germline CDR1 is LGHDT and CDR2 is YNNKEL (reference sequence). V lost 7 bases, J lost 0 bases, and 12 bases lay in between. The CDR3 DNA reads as TGTGCCAGCACTGCAGGGAGGATGAACACTGAAGCTTTCTTT. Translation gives CASTAGRMNTEAFF.

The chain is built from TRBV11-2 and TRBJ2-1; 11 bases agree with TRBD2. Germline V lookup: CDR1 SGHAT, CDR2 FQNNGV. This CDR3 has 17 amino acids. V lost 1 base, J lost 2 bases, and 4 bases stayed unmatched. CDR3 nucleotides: TGTGCCAGCAGCTTAGGAGTACTAGCGGGGGCCTACAATGAGCAGTTCTTC. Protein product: CASSLGVLAGAYNEQFF.

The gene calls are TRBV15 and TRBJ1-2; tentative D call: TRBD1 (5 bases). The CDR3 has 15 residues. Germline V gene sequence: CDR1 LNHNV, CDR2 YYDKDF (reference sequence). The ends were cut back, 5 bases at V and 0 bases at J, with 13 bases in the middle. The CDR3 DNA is TGTGCCACCAGCCGACCGACAGCCTCTAACTATGGCTACACCTTC. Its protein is CATSRPTASNYGYTF.

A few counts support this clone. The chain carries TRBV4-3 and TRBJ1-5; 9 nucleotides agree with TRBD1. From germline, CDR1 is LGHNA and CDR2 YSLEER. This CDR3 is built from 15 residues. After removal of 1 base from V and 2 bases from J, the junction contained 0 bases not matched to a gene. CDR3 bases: TGCGCCAGCAGCCAAGGGACAGGGGGCAATCAGCCCCAGCATTTT. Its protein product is CASSQGTGGNQPQHF.

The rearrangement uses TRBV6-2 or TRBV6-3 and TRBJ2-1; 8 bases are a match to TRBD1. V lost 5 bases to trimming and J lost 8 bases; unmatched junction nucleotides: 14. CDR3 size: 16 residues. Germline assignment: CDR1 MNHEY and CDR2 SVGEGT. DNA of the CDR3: TGTGCCAGCAGTCCCTTAGGCAGGGGGCGCCGGGATGAGCAGTTCTTC. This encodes CASSPLGRGRRDEQFF.

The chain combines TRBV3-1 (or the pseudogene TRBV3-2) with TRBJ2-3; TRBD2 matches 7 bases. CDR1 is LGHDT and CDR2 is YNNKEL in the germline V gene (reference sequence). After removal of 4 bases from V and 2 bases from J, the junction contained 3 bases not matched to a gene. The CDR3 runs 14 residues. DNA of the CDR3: TGTGCCAGCAGCCTTCTAGCGGACACAGATACGCAGTATTTT. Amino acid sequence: CASSLLADTDTQYF.

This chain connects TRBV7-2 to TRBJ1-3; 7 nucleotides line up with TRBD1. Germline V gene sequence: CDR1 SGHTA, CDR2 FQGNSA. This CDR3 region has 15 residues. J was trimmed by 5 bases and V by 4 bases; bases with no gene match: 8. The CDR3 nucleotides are TGTGCCAGCAGCTACCACAGGGGAGAAAGAAACACCATATATTTT. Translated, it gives CASSYHRGERNTIYF.

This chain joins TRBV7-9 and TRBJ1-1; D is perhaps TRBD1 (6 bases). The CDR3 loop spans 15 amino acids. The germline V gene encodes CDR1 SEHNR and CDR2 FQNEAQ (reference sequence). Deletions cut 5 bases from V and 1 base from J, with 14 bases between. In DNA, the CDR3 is TGTGCCAGCAGCCCGCTGGGGGCGGAGAACACTGAAGCTTTCTTT. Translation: CASSPLGAENTEAFF.

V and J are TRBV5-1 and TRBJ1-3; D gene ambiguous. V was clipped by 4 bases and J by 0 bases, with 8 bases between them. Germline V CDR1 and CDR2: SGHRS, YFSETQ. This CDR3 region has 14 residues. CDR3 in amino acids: CASSQGSSGNTIYF. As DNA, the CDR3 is TGCGCCAGCAGCCAAGGGAGCTCTGGAAACACCATATATTTT.

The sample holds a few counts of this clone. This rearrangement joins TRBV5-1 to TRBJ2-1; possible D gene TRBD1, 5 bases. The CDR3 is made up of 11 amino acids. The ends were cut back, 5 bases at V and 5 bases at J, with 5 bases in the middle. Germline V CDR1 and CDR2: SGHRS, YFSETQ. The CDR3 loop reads CASRQDNEQFF. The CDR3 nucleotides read TGCGCCAGCAGACAGGACAATGAGCAGTTCTTC.

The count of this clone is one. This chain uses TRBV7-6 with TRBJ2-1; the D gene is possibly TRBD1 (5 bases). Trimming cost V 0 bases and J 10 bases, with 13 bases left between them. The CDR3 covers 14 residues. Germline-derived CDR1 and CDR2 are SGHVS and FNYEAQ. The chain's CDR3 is CASSLAPSAGEQFF. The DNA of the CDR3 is TGTGCCAGCAGCTTAGCGCCATCAGCAGGGGAGCAGTTCTTC.

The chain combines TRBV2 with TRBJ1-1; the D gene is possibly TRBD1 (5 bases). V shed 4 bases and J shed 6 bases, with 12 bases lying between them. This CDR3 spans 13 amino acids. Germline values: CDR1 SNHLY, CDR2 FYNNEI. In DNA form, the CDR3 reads TGTGCCAGCAGTGGACGGCGGGGCGCTGAAGCTTTCTTT. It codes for CASSGRRGAEAFF.

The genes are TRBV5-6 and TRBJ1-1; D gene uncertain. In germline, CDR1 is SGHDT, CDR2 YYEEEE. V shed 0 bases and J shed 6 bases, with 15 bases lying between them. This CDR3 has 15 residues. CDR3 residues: CASSLARTEVPEAFF. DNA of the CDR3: TGTGCCAGCAGCTTGGCTAGGACGGAGGTACCTGAAGCTTTCTTT.

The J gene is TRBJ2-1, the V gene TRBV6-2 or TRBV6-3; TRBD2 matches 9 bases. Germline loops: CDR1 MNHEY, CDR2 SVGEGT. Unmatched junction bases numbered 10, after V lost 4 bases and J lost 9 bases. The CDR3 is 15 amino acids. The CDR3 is CASSSVERGAFEQFF. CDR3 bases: TGTGCCAGCAGTTCCGTCGAGCGGGGGGCTTTTGAGCAGTTCTTC.

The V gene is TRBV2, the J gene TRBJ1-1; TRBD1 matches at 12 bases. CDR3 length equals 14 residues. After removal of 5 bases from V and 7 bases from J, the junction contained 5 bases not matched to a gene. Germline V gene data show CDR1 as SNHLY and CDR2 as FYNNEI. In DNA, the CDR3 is TGTGCCAGCAGTCGGGACAGGGGGCTGGGTGAAGCTTTCTTT. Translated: CASSRDRGLGEAFF.

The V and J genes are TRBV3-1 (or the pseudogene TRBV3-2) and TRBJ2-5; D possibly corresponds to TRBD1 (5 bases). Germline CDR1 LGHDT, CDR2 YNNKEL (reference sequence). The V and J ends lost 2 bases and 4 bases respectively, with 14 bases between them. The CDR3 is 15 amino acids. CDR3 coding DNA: TGTGCCAGCAGCCAAAGAAGGGGTGCCACAGAGACCCAGTACTTC. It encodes CASSQRRGATETQYF.